The next 27 T cell receptor beta chains were all read from a single sample in a study of regulatory T cells in long-lasting Graves disease (dated by TCRdb to about 2021). Libraries were built with multiplex PCR. This sample was sequenced with an Illumina HiSeq 4000. To build TCR beta libraries, CDR3 regions were amplified by Arm-PCR using iRepertoire HTBI primers. The raw public data were reprocessed by TCRdb itself: fastp quality trimming at Q25, MiXCR clonotype calling, in-frame beta chains only. One record per CDR3 amino acid sequence lists the most common genes and DNA. The sample table lists some 350,000 distinct CDR3 sequences, about a sixth of them with a count of one. Of the sample, 20% to 25% falls within the top ten clones. In light of the paper, this sample's time point label describes: newly diagnosed GD, antithyroid drugs for less than 3 months. For both TCR sequencing and RNA sequencing, RNA was extracted from PBMCs in TRIzol.

Another study also made use of these data, one on T cells in Graves' hyperthyroidism and ophthalmopathy.

Specimen: peripheral blood mononuclear cells (PBMCs), collected at new diagnosis, from a patient treated with antithyroid drugs. The source of these receptors is a woman aged 18-29 years with Graves disease. Donor details come from another sample of the same person, matched by shared clones.

Comments on this clonotype: A far larger clone is one base from this, pointing to a likely read error. The chain uses TRBV6-2 or TRBV6-3 and TRBJ2-7; the D gene is possibly TRBD1 (6 bases). Per germline, CDR1 MNHEY and CDR2 SVGEGT. The V gene lost 5 bases and the J gene lost 7 bases, with 9 bases spanning the gap. CDR3 length: 11 amino acids. CDR3 DNA: TGTGCCAGCAGTCGGGACAATGAGCAGTACTTC. Its protein product is CASSRDNEQYF.

This clonotype came up many times. The chain joins TRBV6-2 or TRBV6-3 to TRBJ2-7, with TRBD2 as a possible D gene (5 bases). Germline V CDR1 and CDR2: MNHEY, SVGEGT. With 4 bases removed from V and 3 bases from J, the gap between germline ends came to 13 bases. CDR3 length equals 14 residues. DNA for the CDR3: TGTGCCAGCAGTTCCCAACGGGGAAACTACGAGCAGTACTTC. It translates to CASSSQRGNYEQYF.

This clonotype appeared many times. The chain recombines TRBV5-1 with TRBJ2-3; 10 nucleotides agree with TRBD2. Germline CDR1 reads SGHRS; CDR2 reads YFSETQ. The CDR3 covers 16 residues. V shed 0 bases and J 4 bases; nucleotides not matched to a gene: 5. The CDR3 nucleotides read TGCGCCAGCAGCTTGGAGGTAGCGGGGGGCCCAGATACGCAGTATTTT. Protein: CASSLEVAGGPDTQYF.

On this clonotype: One junction end does not reproduce the germline sequence, and a read error may be involved. This chain uses TRBV25-1 with TRBJ1-1; no clear D. Germline assignment: CDR1 MGHDK and CDR2 SYGVNS. The CDR3 extends over 12 amino acids. CDR3 sequence reads: CASSEGGLPVSF. CDR3 in DNA: TGTGCCAGCAGTGAAGGAGGGCTCCCTGTCAGTTTT.

This clonotype has a count of ten or more. The V call is TRBV2, the J call TRBJ1-5; 12 nucleotides agree with TRBD1. The CDR3 is made up of 14 amino acids. The junction had 7 bases not matched to a gene; V was cut back by 9 bases and J by 7 bases. Germline CDR1 is SNHLY and CDR2 is FYNNEI. The CDR3 protein is CASTGQGAGQPQHF. CDR3 coding DNA: TGTGCCAGTACGGGACAGGGGGCGGGGCAGCCCCAGCATTTT.

As concerns this clonotype: This may be a read error, as it is one base from a much larger clone. The chain has TRBV6-5 and TRBJ2-3, with 9 bases that match TRBD1. The J call could be wrong; TRBJ2-5 is a better fit for the DNA end. Germline lookup yields CDR1 MNHEY and CDR2 SVGAGI. The CDR3 covers 15 residues. The CDR3 DNA is TGTGCCAGCAGTTACGTGGGACAGGGCGGGGCGACCCAGTACTTC. It codes for CASSYVGQGGATQYF.

This clonotype was observed at least ten times. V gene TRBV13 combines with J gene TRBJ2-7; 14 bases align to TRBD2. Looked up from germline, CDR1 is PRHDT and CDR2 is FYEKMQ (reference sequence). Trimming took 5 bases from V and 7 from J; bases not matched to a gene: 4. This CDR3 region has 14 residues. DNA of the CDR3: TGTGCCAGCAGCCCGACTAGCGGGGGGGCAGAGCAGTACTTC. This translates into CASSPTSGGAEQYF.

This clonotype was detected a few times. The rearrangement uses TRBV4-1 and TRBJ2-2; TRBD1 is a possible D gene (6 bases). This CDR3 comprises 15 residues. CDR1 is MGHRA, CDR2 YSYEKL, per germline. The V and J ends lost 3 bases and 6 bases respectively, with 14 bases between them. CDR3 coding DNA: TGCGCCAGCAGCCACGGCAGGGGATGGTCCGGGGAGCTGTTTTTT. Translated: CASSHGRGWSGELFF.

The gene calls are TRBV29-1 and TRBJ1-1; D uncertain. From germline, CDR1 is SQVTM and CDR2 ANQGSEA. V lost 5 bases and J lost 1, with 5 bases in between. The CDR3 has 11 amino acids. The CDR3 DNA reads TGCAGCGTTAGGCGGAACACTGAAGCTTTCTTT. Translating gives CSVRRNTEAFF.

The genes are TRBV27 and TRBJ2-7, with 7 bases fitting TRBD2. V lost 6 bases to trimming and J lost 2 bases; unmatched junction nucleotides: 7. In germline, CDR1 is MNHEY, CDR2 SMNVEV (reference sequence). The CDR3 is made up of 14 amino acids. DNA for the CDR3: TGTGCCAGCAGACCGGGACTAAAGCCCTACGAGCAGTACTTC. This codes for CASRPGLKPYEQYF.

In this sample, this clonotype turned up many times. This chain uses TRBV29-1 with TRBJ2-1; TRBD2 matches at 9 bases. Germline CDR1 is SQVTM and CDR2 is ANQGSEA. With V trimmed by 6 bases and J by 3 bases, 6 bases remained unmatched. The CDR3 totals 14 residues. CDR3 in DNA: TGCAGCGTCGATAGCGGGAGACTCTACAATGAGCAGTTCTTC. As protein: CSVDSGRLYNEQFF.

The chain carries TRBV11-3 and TRBJ2-1; 8 bases agree with TRBD1. Per the germline V gene, CDR1 is SGHNT and CDR2 is YENEEA. With 5 bases clipped from V and 8 bases from J, the junction kept 8 bases outside the gene matches. This CDR3 has 14 amino acids. The CDR3 nucleotides read TGTGCCAGCAGCCGAGGACAGGGTGTCGATGAGCAGTTCTTC. Translated, it gives CASSRGQGVDEQFF.

Ten or more counts support this clonotype. This chain links TRBV2 with TRBJ2-3; TRBD2 agrees at 16 bases. Germline-derived CDR1 and CDR2 are SNHLY and FYNNEI. The CDR3 has 15 residues. Trimming cost V 7 bases and J 7 bases; bases outside gene matches: 5. DNA for the CDR3: TGTGCCAGCATGGGACTAGCGGGAGGGCTATATACGCAGTATTTT. Encoded protein: CASMGLAGGLYTQYF.

This clonotype was found once. Since a much larger clone is just one base distant, this may be a read error. V gene TRBV5-1 combines with J gene TRBJ1-4; TRBD1 matches 12 bases. The CDR3 runs 15 residues. Germline CDR1 SGHRS, CDR2 YFSETQ. V lost 4 bases to trimming and J lost 7 bases; unmatched junction nucleotides: 5. CDR3 sequence reads: CASSHGTGGGEKLFF. CDR3 DNA sequence: TGCGCCAGCAGCCACGGGACAGGGGGCGGTGAAAAACTGTTTTTT. Full variable domain (outside the CDR3, taken from reference TRBV5-1 and TRBJ1-4): KAGVTQTPRYLIKTRGQQVTLSCSPISGHRSVSWYQQTPGQGLQFLFEYFSETQRNKGNFPGRFSGRQFSNSRSEMNVSTLELGDSALYLCASSHGTGGGEKLFFGSGTQLSVL.

There are many counts of this clonotype. The chain couples TRBV28 to TRBJ2-3; D unclear. V lost 5 bases and J 4 bases, leaving 7 bases between the germline ends. Germline V gene data show CDR1 as MDHEN and CDR2 as SYDVKM. CDR3 length: 12 amino acids. In DNA, the CDR3 is TGTGCCAGCAGTCTCCGATCAGATACGCAGTATTTT. Translating gives CASSLRSDTQYF.

This clonotype was counted between two and nine times. One base away lies a much larger clone, so this may be a sequencing read error. V is TRBV28 and J is TRBJ2-2; tentative D call: TRBD1 (6 bases). Germline loops: CDR1 MDHEN, CDR2 SYDVKM. This CDR3 is 16 amino acids long. CDR3: CASRPPGQTNTGELVF. The CDR3, as DNA: TGTGCCAGCAGGCCCCCGGGACAAACGAACACCGGGGAGCTGGTTTTT.

This clonotype has a handful of counts. This chain links TRBV9 with TRBJ2-2; D gene uncertain. Germline V gene data show CDR1 as SGDLS and CDR2 as YYNGEE. The CDR3 is 14 amino acids. Trimming shortened V by 6 bases and J by 2 bases, and 11 bases separated the two germline ends. The CDR3 nucleotides are TGTGCCAGCAAGTCAGGATCTAACACCGGGGAGCTGTTTTTT. Protein product: CASKSGSNTGELFF. Based on the CDR3 plus reference TRBV9 and TRBJ2-2, the full variable domain is DSGVTQTPKHLITATGQRVTLRCSPRSGDLSVYWYQQSLDQGLQFLIQYYNGEERAKGNILERFSAQQFPDLHSELNLSSLELGDSALYFCASKSGSNTGELFFGEGSRLTVL.

This clonotype was recorded many times. The V gene is TRBV30, the J gene TRBJ2-5; D is uncertain. Looked up from germline, CDR1 is GTSNPN and CDR2 is SVGIG (reference sequence). V was cut by 6 bases and J by 5 bases, with 19 bases left in between. The CDR3 loop spans 14 amino acids. The CDR3 DNA reads as TGTGCCTGTTCAAGCCAAGGGAACGGGGAGACCCAGTACTTC. Protein product: CACSSQGNGETQYF.

This clonotype was picked up many times. The rearrangement links TRBV28 to TRBJ2-7, with D perhaps matching TRBD1 (6 bases). Trimming removed 5 bases from V and 7 bases from J, with 18 bases in between. Germline CDR1 and CDR2: MDHEN and SYDVKM. The CDR3 totals 14 residues. CDR3 region: CASSPPGGSGEQYF. The CDR3 DNA follows: TGTGCCAGCAGTCCTCCTGGGGGCTCAGGGGAGCAGTACTTC.

This clonotype showed up just a few times. One base away lies a much larger clone, so this may be a sequencing read error. The rearrangement joins TRBV2 to TRBJ2-4, with 7 bases matching TRBD1. Germline CDR1 SNHLY, CDR2 FYNNEI. The CDR3 is made up of 16 amino acids. The CDR3 coding sequence is TGTGCCGGCAGGGACAGAATTTCCCTAGCCAAAAACATTCAGTACTTC. Protein: CAGRDRISLAKNIQYF.

This clonotype has a count of ten or more. The V and J genes are TRBV15 and TRBJ1-6; D remains ambiguous. The CDR3 extends over 13 amino acids. Germline V gene lookup returns CDR1 LNHNV and CDR2 YYDKDF (reference sequence). V lost 0 bases, J lost 8 bases, and 5 bases lay in between. CDR3 in DNA: TGTGCCACCAGCAGAGACCAAGATTCACCCCTCCACTTT. Protein sequence: CATSRDQDSPLHF.

CDR3 bases: TGTGCCAGCAGTTCGGGACGGCTCTATGGCTACACCTTC. Translating gives CASSSGRLYGYTF. The chain uses TRBV28 and TRBJ1-2, with D possibly being TRBD1 (5 bases). The CDR3 loop spans 13 amino acids. Trimming cost V 4 bases and J 4 bases, with 10 bases left between them. Germline lookup yields CDR1 MDHEN and CDR2 SYDVKM.

This chain links TRBV20-1 with TRBJ2-1; 8 nucleotides agree with TRBD2. J gave up 6 bases and V 6 bases, and 10 bases lay outside the gene matches. The CDR3 covers 14 residues. Germline CDR1 and CDR2: DFQATT and SNEGSKA (reference sequence). The CDR3 is CSAGKAGGSNEQFF. The DNA for the CDR3 is TGCAGTGCCGGTAAGGCGGGAGGATCCAATGAGCAGTTCTTC.

This clonotype was detected ten times or more. This chain uses TRBV5-4 with TRBJ2-3; D is undetermined. This CDR3 is 14 amino acids long. Per germline, CDR1 SGHNT and CDR2 YYREEE (reference sequence). Deletions cut 2 bases from V and 5 bases from J, with 12 bases between. CDR3 sequence: CASSLGISGDTQYF. DNA of the CDR3: TGTGCCAGCAGCTTAGGGATAAGTGGAGATACGCAGTATTTT.

There are many counts of this clonotype. The gene calls are TRBV7-6 and TRBJ2-1; D might be TRBD2 (6 bases). Per germline, CDR1 SGHVS and CDR2 FNYEAQ. This CDR3 comprises 13 residues. The V end was cut by 6 bases, the J end by 12 bases, with 18 bases between. CDR3 sequence: CASRAGPVEGQFF. CDR3 nucleotides: TGTGCCAGCAGGGCGGGACCCGTCGAGGGGCAGTTCTTC.

This clonotype was recorded many times. This sequence joins TRBV4-2 and TRBJ2-7; possible D gene TRBD2, 6 bases. This CDR3 comprises 14 residues. Germline V gene sequence: CDR1 LGHNA, CDR2 YNFKEQ. Trimming removed 4 bases from V and 5 bases from J, with 15 bases in between. The CDR3 here is CASSLGGEADEQYF. CDR3 coding DNA: TGTGCCAGCAGCCTCGGTGGGGAGGCTGACGAGCAGTACTTC.

V is TRBV12-3 or TRBV12-4 and J is TRBJ2-2; D possibly matches TRBD1 or TRBD2 (6 bases each). V lost 3 bases and J 5 bases, leaving 13 bases between the germline ends. The CDR3 covers 15 residues. The CDR3 bases are TGTGCCAGCAGTTTGCGGGACAAGGTAACCGGGGAGCTGTTTTTT. Amino acid sequence: CASSLRDKVTGELFF.